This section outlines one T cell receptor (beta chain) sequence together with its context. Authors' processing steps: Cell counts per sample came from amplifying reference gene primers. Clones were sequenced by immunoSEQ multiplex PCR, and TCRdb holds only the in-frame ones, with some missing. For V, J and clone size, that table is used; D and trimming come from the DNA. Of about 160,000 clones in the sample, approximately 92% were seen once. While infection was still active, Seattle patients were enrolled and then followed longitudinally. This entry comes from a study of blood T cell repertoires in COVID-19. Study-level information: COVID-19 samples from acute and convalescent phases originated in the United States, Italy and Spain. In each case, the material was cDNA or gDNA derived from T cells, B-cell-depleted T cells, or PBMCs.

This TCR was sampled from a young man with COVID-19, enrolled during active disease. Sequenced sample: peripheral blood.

The CDR3 reads CASSKASRGAGYGYTF. The CDR3, as DNA: TGTGCCAGCAGCAAAGCATCCAGGGGCGCTGGCTATGGCTACACCTTC. The chain is built from TRBV21-1 and TRBJ1-2; TRBD1 is the table's D call, not checked against the DNA. TRBV21-1 is reported as a pseudogene. The CDR3 runs to 16 residues.